The sequence of this TCR beta chain was determined in a study of blood T cell repertoires in COVID-19. In germline, CDR1 is MDHEN, CDR2 SYDVKM. Trimming pared 6 bases from V and 12 bases from J, leaving 9 bases between. The CDR3 consists of 10 residues. Authors' processing steps: Researchers report that nucleated cell counts were estimated from reference gene primer amplification. The method was immunoSEQ multiplex PCR; TCRdb's version includes in-frame clones alone and lacks a portion of them. Clone size and V and J calls were adopted from that table, with D and trimming inferred from the DNA. The sample records some 150,000 clones, less than 90% being singletons.

This TCR was sampled from a woman in her 70s with acute or convalescent COVID-19. The V gene is TRBV28, the J gene TRBJ2-1; D uncertain. Sequencing was carried out using peripheral blood. The CDR3 loop reads CASSRGRQFF. DNA for the CDR3: TGTGCCAGCAGCCGAGGAAGGCAGTTCTTC.